Listed below are T cell receptor beta chains from one sample, sequenced in a study of T cell repertoires in cytomegalovirus infection. Their recognized antigens are unknown. TCRdb reanalysed the reads using MiXCR and keeps one entry per CDR3 protein. The data contain approximately 500,000 distinct CDR3 sequences, around a third of them seen just once; the ten biggest clones take up 15% to 20%. The sample consisted of cultured PBMCs, taken from culture after CMV antigen stimulation. The origin of the receptors is a human donor in good health (CMV status not recorded). Some clones in this sample may be carry-over from other donors' samples. CDR3s include the opening cysteine and the closing phenylalanine or tryptophan. A D gene is named only where the DNA matches it firmly. A row's size may be missing; if present it is once, few, many or a size class.

TRBD1	few	TRBJ1-1	TRBV5-4	TGTGCCAGCAGCCCGACCGGACAGGCCGGGAGGACTGAAGCTTTCTTT	CASSPTGQAGRTEAFF
-	few	TRBJ2-3	TRBV12-3/TRBV12-4	TGTGCCAGCAGTTTGCGCCTAACCGGGTTAGATACGCAGTATTTT	CASSLRLTGLDTQYF
-	-	TRBJ2-1	TRBV27	TGTGCCAGCAGTTTCATTGGCAGGGATCGGTTCTTC	CASSFIGRDRFF
-	-	TRBJ2-7	TRBV7-2	TGTGCCAGCAGCTCGCCGGGACATGTGGTCGAGCAGTACTTC	CASSSPGHVVEQYF
-	-	TRBJ2-5	TRBV19	TGTGCCAGTGTAGGAAGCGGAGCGCCCCAAGAGACCCAGTACTTC	CASVGSGAPQETQYF
-	-	TRBJ2-5	TRBV7-2	TGTGCCAGCAGCTTACAAGGACGGACTCAAGAGACCCAGTACTTC	CASSLQGRTQETQYF
TRBD2	few	TRBJ2-5	TRBV6-6	TGTGCCAGCAGTTATCGAGGTAGCGGGACTGAGACCCAGTACTTC	CASSYRGSGTETQYF
-	many	TRBJ1-2	TRBV7-2	TGTGCCAGCAGCTTAGGAACAGGGCTAGGTGGCTACACCTTC	CASSLGTGLGGYTF
TRBD2	few	TRBJ2-1	TRBV7-2	TGTGCCAGCAGCTCGGGACTAGCGGCGGTTCATGAGCAGTTCTTC	CASSSGLAAVHEQFF
-	few	TRBJ1-5	TRBV12-3/TRBV12-4	TGTGCCAGCAGGCTTAGAGCGGCAGGGAATCAGCCCCAGCATTTT	CASRLRAAGNQPQHF
-	-	TRBJ2-2	TRBV6-2/TRBV6-3	TGTGCCAGCAGTTGGCACGGGGAGCTGTTTTTT	CASSWHGELFF
-	-	TRBJ2-3	TRBV2	TGTGCCAGCAGGCTGGAAGGGAATACGCAGTATTTT	CASRLEGNTQYF
TRBD2	-	TRBJ2-3	TRBV7-9	TGTGCCAGCAGCTATCGCGGACTAGCGGGCACAGATACGCAGTATTTT	CASSYRGLAGTDTQYF
-	-	TRBJ2-2	TRBV10-3	TGTGCCATCAGTGAACGAGGGAGCGGGAACACCGGGGAGCTGTTTTTT	CAISERGSGNTGELFF
-	-	TRBJ1-5	TRBV7-3	TGTGCCAGCAGCTTACAGGGAGATCAGCCCCAGCATTTT	CASSLQGDQPQHF
-	many	TRBJ2-2	TRBV7-2	TGTGCCAGCAAAGATGACGGGGAGCTGTTTTTT	CASKDDGELFF
-	-	TRBJ2-3	TRBV12-3/TRBV12-4	TGTGCCAGCAAGCGTGGGGACACAGATACGCAGTATTTT	CASKRGDTDTQYF
TRBD2	-	TRBJ2-5	TRBV18	TGTGCCAGCTCAGCCGGGACTAGCGGCGAAGAGACCCAGTACTTC	CASSAGTSGEETQYF
TRBD2	-	TRBJ2-3	TRBV6-1	TGTGCCAGCAGCCGACCACTGGCGGGAGGTGAGACAGATACGCAGTATTTT	CASSRPLAGGETDTQYF
TRBD2	few	TRBJ2-7	TRBV7-2	TGTGCCAGCAGCGTCAGACTAGCGGGAGGGCCGCGGCAGTACTTC	CASSVRLAGGPRQYF
TRBD2	once	TRBJ2-6	TRBV7-2	TGTGCCAGCAGCTTATTTAGAGGTCTAGCGGGAGCCAGGTCTGGGGCCAACGTCCTGACTTTC	CASSLFRGLAGARSGANVLTF
TRBD2	-	TRBJ2-1	TRBV6-1	TGTGCCAGCAGTCCGGGACTAGCGGCTTTAAATGAGCAGTTCTTC	CASSPGLAALNEQFF
TRBD2	few	TRBJ2-2	TRBV9	TGTGCCAGCAGCGTACCCGGGACTAGCGGTAACACCGGGGAGCTGTTTTTT	CASSVPGTSGNTGELFF
-	once	TRBJ2-5	TRBV19	TGTGCCAGTAGTCAAACAGATTTGCAAGAGACCCAGTACTTC	CASSQTDLQETQYF
-	-	TRBJ1-1	TRBV15	TGTGCCACCAGCAGAGATAGGGTCAAGAACACTGAAGCTTTCTTT	CATSRDRVKNTEAFF
-	few	TRBJ2-3	TRBV10-3	TGTGCCATCAGTGAATTTAGCGCAGATACGCAGTATTTT	CAISEFSADTQYF
TRBD1	few	TRBJ2-1	TRBV7-2	TGTGCCAGCAGCCCCCGCAGGGGGCTGTGGAATGAGCAGTTCTTC	CASSPRRGLWNEQFF
TRBD1	few	TRBJ2-2	TRBV7-9	TGTGCCAGCAGCACATCCAGACAGGGGCAAAACGGGGAGCTGTTTTTT	CASSTSRQGQNGELFF
-	-	TRBJ2-2	TRBV15	TGTGCCACCAGCAGCCATCCCTCGGTCTACGGGGAGCTGTTTTTT	CATSSHPSVYGELFF
-	few	TRBJ1-5	TRBV6-6	TGTGCCAGCAGTTTACAGGAAATGTCGCAGCCCCAGCATTTT	CASSLQEMSQPQHF
TRBD1	-	TRBJ1-5	TRBV7-3	TGTGCCAGCAGCTTCCCTGGACAGGGTGGCTCTCAGCCCCAGCATTTT	CASSFPGQGGSQPQHF
TRBD1	-	TRBJ1-2	TRBV28	TGTGCCAGCATTAACCAGGGGGTGAACTATGGCTACACCTTC	CASINQGVNYGYTF
-	few	TRBJ2-1	TRBV6-6	TGTGCCAGCAGTTACCTAGGGCCAAACTGGGGTTACAATGAGCAGTTCTTC	CASSYLGPNWGYNEQFF
-	-	TRBJ1-1	TRBV19	TGTGCCAGTAGTATATTCAGGGGCGTAGGGAACACTGAAGCTTTCTTT	CASSIFRGVGNTEAFF
-	-	TRBJ2-1	TRBV12-3/TRBV12-4	TGTGCCAGCAGTTTCCAGGGGACTGCCCAGAATGAGCAGTTCTTC	CASSFQGTAQNEQFF
TRBD2	-	TRBJ2-1	TRBV2	TGTGCCAGCACCGAGGTAGCTAGCGGGAGCCGACCCTACAATGAGCAGTTCTTC	CASTEVASGSRPYNEQFF
-	-	TRBJ1-6	TRBV30	TGTGCCTGGAGTGGGGTGGCGGTTAATTCACCCCTCCACTTT	CAWSGVAVNSPLHF
TRBD1	-	TRBJ1-2	TRBV6-5	TGTGCCAGCAGTTACTCGACAGGGGGGGGCTATGGCTACACCTTC	CASSYSTGGGYGYTF
-	-	TRBJ2-3	TRBV12-3/TRBV12-4	TGTGCCAGCAGTTACCTCTCAGCGGGCGAGCAGTATTTT	CASSYLSAGEQYF
-	-	TRBJ2-5	TRBV12-3/TRBV12-4	TGTGCCAGCAGTCCGGGACAAAAAGAGGGGGAGACCCAGTACTTC	CASSPGQKEGETQYF
TRBD2	-	TRBJ2-1	TRBV20-1	TGCAGTGCTGGTCAGCGTGGCGGGAGGATTTACAATGAGCAGTTCTTC	CSAGQRGGRIYNEQFF
TRBD2	-	TRBJ2-7	TRBV6-1	TGTGCCAGCAGGAGACTAGCGGGAGTGGACGAGCAGTACTTC	CASRRLAGVDEQYF
TRBD2	many	TRBJ2-2	TRBV7-2	TGTGCCAGCAGCTTTGTAGTGGGAGGGGACACCGGGGAGCTGTTTTTT	CASSFVVGGDTGELFF